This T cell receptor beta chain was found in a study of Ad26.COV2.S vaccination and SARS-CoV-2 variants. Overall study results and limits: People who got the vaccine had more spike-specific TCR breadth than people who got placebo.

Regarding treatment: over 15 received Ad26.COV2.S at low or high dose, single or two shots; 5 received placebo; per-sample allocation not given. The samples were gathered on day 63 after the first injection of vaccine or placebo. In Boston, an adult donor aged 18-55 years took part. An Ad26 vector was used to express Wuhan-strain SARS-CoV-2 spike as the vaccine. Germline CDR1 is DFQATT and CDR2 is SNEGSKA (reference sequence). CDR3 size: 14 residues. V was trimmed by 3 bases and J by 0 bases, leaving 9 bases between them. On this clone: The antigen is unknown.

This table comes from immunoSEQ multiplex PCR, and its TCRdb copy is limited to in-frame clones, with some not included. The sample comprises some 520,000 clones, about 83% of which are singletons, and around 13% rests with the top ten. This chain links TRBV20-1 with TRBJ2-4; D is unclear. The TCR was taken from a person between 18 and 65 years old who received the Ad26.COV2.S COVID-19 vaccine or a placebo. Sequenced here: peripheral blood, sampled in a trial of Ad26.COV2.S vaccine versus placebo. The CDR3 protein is CSASPDLAKNIQYF. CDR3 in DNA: TGCAGTGCTAGTCCAGACCTAGCCAAAAACATTCAGTACTTC.